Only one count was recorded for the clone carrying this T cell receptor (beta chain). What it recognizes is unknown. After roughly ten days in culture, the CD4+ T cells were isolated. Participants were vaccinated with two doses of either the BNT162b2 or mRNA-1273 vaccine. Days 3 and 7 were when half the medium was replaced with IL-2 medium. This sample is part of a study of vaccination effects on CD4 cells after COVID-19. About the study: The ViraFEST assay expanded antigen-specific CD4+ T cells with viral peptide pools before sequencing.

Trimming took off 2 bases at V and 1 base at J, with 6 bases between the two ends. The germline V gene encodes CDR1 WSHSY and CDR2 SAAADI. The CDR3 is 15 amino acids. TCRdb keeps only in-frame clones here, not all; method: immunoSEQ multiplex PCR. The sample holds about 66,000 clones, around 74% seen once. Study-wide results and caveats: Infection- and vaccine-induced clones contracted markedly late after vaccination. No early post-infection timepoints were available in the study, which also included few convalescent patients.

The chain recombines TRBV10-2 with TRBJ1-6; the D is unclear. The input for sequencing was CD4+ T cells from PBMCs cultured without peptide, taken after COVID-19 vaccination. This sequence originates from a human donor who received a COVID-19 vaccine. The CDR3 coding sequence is TGCGCCAGCAGTGAGGGTTTGTCCTATAATTCACCCCTCCACTTT. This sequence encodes CASSEGLSYNSPLHF.